These T cell receptor beta chains were read from a single sample in a study of blood T cell repertoires in COVID-19. The table came from immunoSEQ multiplex PCR; TCRdb's copy has only in-frame clones and leaves some out. The data show approximately 190,000 clones, about 85% seen once. Material: peripheral blood. These receptors were taken from a man between 65 and 85 years old with active or convalescent COVID-19. Both conserved end residues are part of each CDR3. A D gene is named only where the DNA matches it firmly. The size entry is marked missing in some rows and otherwise reads once, few, many or a size class.

J gene,V gene,D gene,clone size,CDR3 DNA,CDR3 protein
TRBJ1-4,TRBV7-8,-,-,TGTGCCAGCACGCACCGTTGGGGGCCTGATGAAAAACTGTTTTTT,CASTHRWGPDEKLFF
TRBJ1-1,TRBV2,-,-,TGTGCCAGCGCCTCACTTGGGGCCACTGAAGCTTTCTTT,CASASLGATEAFF
TRBJ2-1,TRBV14,-,-,TGTGCCAGCAGCCGATCAGTTTCCTCCTACAATGAGCAGTTCTTC,CASSRSVSSYNEQFF
TRBJ2-7,TRBV3-1/TRBV3-2,-,-,TGTGCCAGCAGCCTGCTCCCGGGAAGCGACTACGAGCAGTACTTC,CASSLLPGSDYEQYF
TRBJ2-1,TRBV20-1,-,-,TGCAGTGCTAGCTCGAGGGATGAGCAGTTCTTC,CSASSRDEQFF
TRBJ1-1,TRBV4-1,TRBD1,-,TGCGCCAGCAGCCAACCGGACAGGGCGAACACTGAAGCTTTCTTT,CASSQPDRANTEAFF
TRBJ2-5,TRBV10-3,-,-,TGTGCCATCAGTGAAATGGGCGGGGAAGAGACCCAGTACTTC,CAISEMGGEETQYF
TRBJ1-5,TRBV27,TRBD1,-,TGTGCCACTAGGACAGGGATAGGCAATCAGCCCCAGCATTTT,CATRTGIGNQPQHF
TRBJ2-7,TRBV4-1,TRBD2,few,TGCGCCAGCAGCCATGACTGGCGGGGGTTCTACGAGCAGTACTTC,CASSHDWRGFYEQYF
TRBJ1-1,TRBV19,TRBD1,once,TGTGCCTCCGAGGGGGCGAGGAACACTGAAGCTTTCTTT,CASEGARNTEAFF
TRBJ2-3,TRBV4-3,TRBD2,-,TGCGCCAGCAGCCAAGATGGAGCGGGGGCCACAGATACGCAGTATTTT,CASSQDGAGATDTQYF
TRBJ2-1,TRBV12-2,-,-,TGTGCAAGTCGCTTAGTTTACAGGGGGCGGGCGGGTGACTACAATGAGCAGTTCTTC,CASRLVYRGRAGDYNEQFF
TRBJ1-4,TRBV5-6,-,-,TGTGCCAGCAGCCCTCGGGGGGGGGCTTTTAATGAAAAACTGTTTTTT,CASSPRGGAFNEKLFF
TRBJ1-2,TRBV7-9,TRBD1,-,TGTGCCAGCAGCAATAGGGACAGGGGGGAATATGGCTACACCTTC,CASSNRDRGEYGYTF
TRBJ1-6,TRBV20-1,TRBD1,-,TGCAGTGCTAGTCAAGGGGAAAGGGGGCGGTTAGTACCAGTTCTTTCACCCCTCCACTTT,CSASQGERGRLVPVLSPLHF
TRBJ2-2,TRBV9,-,-,TGTGCCAGCAGCGCCGGGAACACCGGGGAGCTGTTTTTT,CASSAGNTGELFF
TRBJ1-1,TRBV11-2,-,-,TGTGCCAGCACCCTGACCGAGGTAGCGAACACTGAAGCTTTCTTT,CASTLTEVANTEAFF
TRBJ1-4,TRBV3-1/TRBV3-2,-,-,TGTGCCAGCAGCCAATACGTCGGCCGAGGGGGTGAAAAACTGTTTTTT,CASSQYVGRGGEKLFF
TRBJ2-7,TRBV28,TRBD2,-,TGTGCCAGCAGTTTAGGGCTAGCGGGGGTCTCCTACGAGCAGTACTTC,CASSLGLAGVSYEQYF
TRBJ2-1,TRBV7-2,TRBD2,-,TGTGCCAGCAGCTTGGTATCTAGCGGGTACCTGTTCTTC,CASSLVSSGYLFF
TRBJ2-5,TRBV5-1,TRBD1,once,TGCGCCAGCAGCTTGGGACAGGGCCAAGAGACCCAGTACTTC,CASSLGQGQETQYF
TRBJ2-7,TRBV5-4,-,-,TGTGCCACCCAAACTATCGCGTCTCGCGAGCAGTACTTC,CATQTIASREQYF
TRBJ2-3,TRBV19,TRBD1,-,TGTGCCAGTAGTCCAGGGACAGGGGCCTTTTTTTTCGATACGCAGTATTTT,CASSPGTGAFFFDTQYF
TRBJ1-5,TRBV27,-,-,TGTGCCAGCAGTTCCCCTAATCAGCCCCAGCATTTT,CASSSPNQPQHF
TRBJ1-5,TRBV18,-,-,TGTGCCAGCTCACCGCCCGGGAGGGGACCCCAGCATTTT,CASSPPGRGPQHF
TRBJ1-4,TRBV5-1,TRBD1,-,TGCGCCAGCAGCCCCTCGGGACAGGGGTATACGCGGGGTGAAAAACTGTTTTTT,CASSPSGQGYTRGEKLFF
TRBJ2-7,TRBV11-2,-,few,TGTGCCAGCAGCTCATCTCGGACAGCCGCCTACGAGCAGTACTTC,CASSSSRTAAYEQYF
TRBJ2-7,TRBV30,TRBD1,-,TGTGCCTGGGCTCCGACAGGGCCCGAGCAGTACTTC,CAWAPTGPEQYF
TRBJ2-7,TRBV5-5,-,-,TGTGCCAGCAGCTTGGACCGGGGGCAGTACTTC,CASSLDRGQYF
TRBJ2-4,TRBV28,-,-,TGTGCCAGCAGTACCAACGGGGCGGGAACCAAAAACATTCAGTACTTC,CASSTNGAGTKNIQYF
TRBJ2-2,TRBV6-5,-,-,TGTGCCAGCAGTTTCCGGGAATTCGGGGGCACCGGGGAGCTGTTTTTT,CASSFREFGGTGELFF
TRBJ1-2,TRBV2,TRBD1,-,TGTGCCAGCAAGGGACAGGTTAACTATGGCTACACCTTC,CASKGQVNYGYTF
TRBJ1-2,TRBV18,TRBD1,-,TGTGCCAGCTCACCACCGTTACGTATAGGGGGCGGAGGCTACACCTTC,CASSPPLRIGGGGYTF
TRBJ2-2,TRBV29-1,-,-,TGCAGCGCCCGGGTAGTGGTGGGAGCTTATACCGGGGAGCTGTTTTTT,CSARVVVGAYTGELFF
TRBJ2-7,TRBV5-5,-,-,TGTGCCAGCAGCTACGACAGGCAGTACTTC,CASSYDRQYF
TRBJ2-7,TRBV3-1/TRBV3-2,TRBD2,once,TGTGCCAGCAGCCAAGTAGTAGCGGGGGGAATCTACGAGCAGTACTTC,CASSQVVAGGIYEQYF
TRBJ1-3,TRBV6-1,-,-,TGTGCCAGCAGTGAAATCGGGGGGACTCGGCGGTATTTT,CASSEIGGTRRYF
TRBJ2-7,TRBV5-4,-,-,TGTGCCAGCAGCTCGGGACACTCCTACGAGCAGTACTTC,CASSSGHSYEQYF
TRBJ2-3,TRBV5-6,-,-,TGTGCCAGCAGCTTGGCCGGTAGCGGAGGGTCCACAGATACGCAGTATTTT,CASSLAGSGGSTDTQYF
TRBJ1-2,TRBV3-1/TRBV3-2,-,-,TGTGCCAGCAGCCAGGGGATACAGGGAAACTATGGCTACACCTTC,CASSQGIQGNYGYTF
TRBJ2-1,TRBV11-2,TRBD1,-,TGTGCCAGCAGCCCCCGACAGGGGTTTATCTACAATGAGCAGTTCTTC,CASSPRQGFIYNEQFF
TRBJ1-5,TRBV19,-,-,TGTGCCAGTAGTATCCAGGGGAGCAATCAGCCCCAGCATTTT,CASSIQGSNQPQHF
TRBJ2-3,TRBV24-1,TRBD1,-,TGTGCCACCAGTGATGGGGGACAGGGCACAGATACGCAGTATTTT,CATSDGGQGTDTQYF
TRBJ2-1,TRBV5-5,-,-,TGTGCCAGCAGCCCGAGAACAGGGCTGAGCTCCTACAATGAGCAGTTCTTC,CASSPRTGLSSYNEQFF
TRBJ1-5,TRBV27,TRBD1,-,TGTGCCAGCGCCCTGACAGGGGAGGGGAGCAATCAGCCCCAGCATTTT,CASALTGEGSNQPQHF
TRBJ1-5,TRBV7-2,-,few,TGTGCCAGCAGCTTAGAGACAGGTGGGAGCAATCAGCCCCAGCATTTT,CASSLETGGSNQPQHF
TRBJ2-1,TRBV4-2,TRBD1,-,TGTGCCAGCAGCCAAGATCGGGACAGGGGTTACAATGAGCAGTTCTTC,CASSQDRDRGYNEQFF
TRBJ1-3,TRBV25-1,-,-,TGTGCCAGCACCCGTAGTGAGAGGTACGGAAACACCATATATTTT,CASTRSERYGNTIYF
TRBJ2-1,TRBV29-1,-,-,TGCAGCGTTGAACGAGATACTAGTTTAGATGAGCAGTTCTTC,CSVERDTSLDEQFF
TRBJ2-7,TRBV19,-,-,TGTGCCAGTAGTATAGTTGGAGGTGAGCAGTACTTC,CASSIVGGEQYF
TRBJ1-1,TRBV19,-,-,TGTGCCAGTAGTAAAGCCAGGGCGGGGTTGAACACTGAAGCTTTCTTT,CASSKARAGLNTEAFF
TRBJ2-6,TRBV7-9,-,many,TGTGCCAGCAGCCAACAGAGCTCTGGGGCCAACGTCCTGACTTTC,CASSQQSSGANVLTF